This record concerns one TCR beta chain sequence. The target of this receptor is not known. No per-base quality is available; no much larger clone lies one base away. The time point label corresponds to: pretreatment peripheral blood. A cohort of around 29 patients with locally advanced or metastatic urothelial carcinoma, treated at Memorial Sloan Kettering on a trial protocol, was included. Peripheral blood mononuclear cells were collected pretreatment and during treatment, at between 1 and 8 total time points per patient. The Qiagen DNeasy Blood extraction kit was used to purify genomic DNA from total PBMCs and from tumor samples. PBMCs were collected pretreatment and during treatment, and were isolated and stored as previously described. This record comes from a study of PD-L1 blockade in urothelial cancer listed by TCRdb under 2017. As for the study more broadly: Every patient began therapy in the mid-2010s and was given atezolizumab 1,200 mg intravenously every 3 weeks. Blood samples gave a median of 141,255 T cells and roughly 83,000 unique TCRs, with a median clonality of approximately 0.08. Pretreatment tumor samples, along with matched peripheral blood serially collected before and after atezolizumab treatment, were subjected to TCR sequencing. Blood samples were analyzed 3 weeks after the start of treatment (second dose) and 6 weeks after the start of treatment. The study, an exploratory multi-omic analysis, examined somatic, immune and clinical correlates of response to PD-L1 blockade with atezolizumab in urothelial cancer. Progression-free survival longer than 6 months counted as durable clinical benefit, and TCR features were additionally tested against both progression-free and overall survival. In the same patients, whole exome sequencing and RNA sequencing of pretreatment tumors were performed in addition to TCR sequencing. An ECOG performance status of 0 or 1 was recorded for the patients, and 0 to 3 prior chemotherapy regimens had been received by the patients. About 90% of the roughly 30 patients were males with bladder-origin urothelial cancer, and about 65% of the roughly 30 reported a prior smoking history. Under 30 patients had pretreatment blood TCR-seq, about 25 had at least one posttreatment blood collection, and about 25 had tumor TCR-seq. Some ten patients reached durable clinical benefit, while some 20 patients did not. The investigation overall reported the following: At 3 weeks after the start of treatment, tumor-associated TCR clones in peripheral blood had expanded more in patients with durable benefit (n ≈ 22, p = 0.022). Because of the small sample size (n ≈ 29) and the many exploratory analyses performed, the results are intended to be regarded as hypothesis-generating. A pretreatment peripheral blood TCR clonality below the median was linked to improved progression-free and overall survival.

Synthetic TCR analog templates were spiked into each PCR to estimate absolute template abundance from read counts. The immunoSEQ assay used bias-controlled V and J gene primers to amplify TCRbeta CDR3 regions from genomic DNA. Sequencing of rearranged TCRbeta segments was performed at approximately 20X coverage. The authors' analysis ran thus. Clustering was used to correct sequencing errors, and CDR3s were annotated against IMGT so that V, D and J genes could be assigned. Downstream analyses used only productive TCRbeta rearrangements, leaving out any out-of-frame or stop-codon sequences. Clonality was computed as one minus Shannon entropy normalized by the log of the number of unique productive sequences. Fisher's exact test with Benjamini-Hochberg correction, using a cutoff of adjusted p below 0.01, was how clones that differed between time points or between blood and tumor were identified. The clones in this table, taken by TCRdb from immuneACCESS, are in-frame only. Not every clone is retained; where verified, under half of the shortfall comes from an unresolved V gene, and the cause of the rest is unknown. D and trimming were read from the DNA, whereas the V and J calls and clone size are those reported in that table. Here the sample has approximately 50,000 clones; about 80% occur a single time. Jointly, the top ten make up more than 3% of the sample.

This receptor was taken from a man between 65 and 85 years old with urothelial cancer. The material was PBMCs, obtained around atezolizumab (anti-PD-L1) treatment.

The sequenced DNA: TGTGCCAGCAGTGTTCGCGGGGGGGTTAATAATGAAAAACTGTTTTTT. Its coded protein is CASSVRGGVNNEKLFF. The V and J genes are TRBV28 and TRBJ1-4, with TRBD1 as a weak D call on 5 bases. The germline V gene gives CDR1 as MDHEN and CDR2 as SYDVKM. The CDR3, cysteine through phenylalanine, is 16 amino acids long. Only CDR3 DNA remains: 48 bases, in frame from the first base. V is clipped by 5 bases and J by 4 bases, and the sequence between their germline boundaries is 17 bases long.